One and the same sample provided the 8 T cell receptor beta chains below, sequenced in a study of identical twins. TCRdb re-analysed the 5' RACE reads in MiXCR, keeping a single row per CDR3 protein. Of roughly 630,000 distinct CDR3 sequences listed, 7.1% are singletons. Another study also made use of these data, one on yellow fever vaccine responses in identical twins.

The sequenced sample was PBMCs. The receptors stem from a woman between 18 and 30 years old in good health.

A few counts support this clonotype. The chain employs TRBV6-1 and TRBJ2-1, with 8 bases matching TRBD2. J lost 1 base, V lost 6 bases, and 5 bases had no gene match. Looked up from germline, CDR1 is MNHNS and CDR2 is SASEGT. The CDR3 loop spans 15 amino acids. Here the CDR3 DNA reads TGTGCCAGCAGACCACGGGAGGGATCCTACAATGAGCAGTTCTTC. As protein: CASRPREGSYNEQFF.

This clonotype was counted many times. The rearrangement uses TRBV5-1 and TRBJ2-7; D remains ambiguous. With 7 bases removed from V and 2 bases from J, the gap between germline ends came to 22 bases. CDR3 length equals 16 residues. The germline CDR1 and CDR2 sequences are SGHRS and YFSETQ. CDR3 bases: TGCGCCAGCGGCCTCCCCCGAGCCGGGTGCCCCTACGAGCAGTACGTC. Its protein is CASGLPRAGCPYEQYV.

The V gene is TRBV4-1, the J gene TRBJ1-1; tentative D call: TRBD1 (5 bases). CDR3 length: 14 amino acids. Germline assignment: CDR1 MGHRA and CDR2 YSYEKL. Trimming stripped 6 bases from V and 1 base from J, with 12 bases between. CDR3: CASRPGARNTEAFF. The CDR3 bases are TGCGCCAGCAGACCCGGGGCGCGGAACACTGAAGCTTTCTTT.

The rearrangement links TRBV11-3 to TRBJ2-7; the match to TRBD1 covers 10 bases. The CDR3 totals 16 residues. The germline gives CDR1 SGHNT, CDR2 YENEEA. Trimming took 1 base from V and 3 from J; bases not matched to a gene: 6. This chain's CDR3 is CASSLGTGQGFYEQYF. DNA of the CDR3: TGTGCCAGCAGCTTAGGGACGGGACAGGGGTTCTACGAGCAGTACTTC.

This sequence joins TRBV4-2 and TRBJ2-4; possibly TRBD2 for D (7 bases). The germline CDR1 and CDR2 sequences are LGHNA and YNFKEQ. The CDR3 runs to 18 residues. Trimming took 0 bases from V and 3 from J, leaving 18 bases between them. In DNA, the CDR3 is TGTGCCAGCAGCCAAGATAGGGGGTGGCGGGAGAACAAAAACATTCAGTACTTC. Translating gives CASSQDRGWRENKNIQYF.

This clonotype was observed many times. This chain connects TRBV5-1 to TRBJ2-7; D uncertain. The V and J ends lost 0 bases and 0 bases respectively, with 10 bases between them. CDR1 is SGHRS, CDR2 YFSETQ, per germline. The CDR3 covers 15 residues. CDR3 protein: CASSLAGRSSYEQYV. DNA for the CDR3: TGCGCCAGCAGCTTGGCAGGCAGGAGCTCCTACGAGCAGTACGTC.

This clonotype was counted at least ten times. The chain has TRBV28 and TRBJ1-5; D remains ambiguous. Germline-derived CDR1 and CDR2 are MDHEN and SYDVKM. V was cut by 5 bases and J by 6 bases, with 8 bases left in between. There are 12 residues in the CDR3. This CDR3 reads CASSVGSQPQHF. DNA for the CDR3: TGTGCCAGCAGTGTGGGGAGTCAGCCCCAGCATTTT. The complete variable domain, with remaining parts taken from reference TRBV28 and TRBJ1-5, reads DVKVTQSSRYLVKRTGEKVFLECVQDMDHENMFWYRQDPGLGLRLIYFSYDVKMKEKGDIPEGYSVSREKKERFSLILESASTNQTSMYLCASSVGSQPQHFGDGTRLSIL.

This clonotype was seen a few times. The J gene is TRBJ1-1, the V gene TRBV20-1, with 8 bases identical to TRBD1. V was pared by 0 bases and J by 1 base, with 4 bases of the junction left unmatched. The CDR3 is made up of 15 amino acids. The germline V gene encodes CDR1 DFQATT and CDR2 SNEGSKA (reference sequence). The DNA of the CDR3 is TGCAGTGCTAGAGATCCAGGACAGGGGAACACTGAAGCTTTCTTT. It translates to CSARDPGQGNTEAFF.